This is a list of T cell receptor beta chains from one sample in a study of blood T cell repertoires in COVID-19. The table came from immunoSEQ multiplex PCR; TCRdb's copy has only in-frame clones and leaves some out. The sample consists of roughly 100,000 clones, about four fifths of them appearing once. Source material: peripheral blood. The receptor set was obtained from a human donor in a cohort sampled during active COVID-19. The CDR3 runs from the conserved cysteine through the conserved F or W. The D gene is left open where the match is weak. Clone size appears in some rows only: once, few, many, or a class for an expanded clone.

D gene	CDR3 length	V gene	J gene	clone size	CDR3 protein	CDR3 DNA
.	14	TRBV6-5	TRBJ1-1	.	CASSYSGENTEAFF	TGTGCCAGCAGTTACTCAGGAGAGAACACTGAAGCTTTCTTT
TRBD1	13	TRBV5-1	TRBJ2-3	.	CASSGDRGDTQYF	TGCGCCAGCAGCGGGGACAGGGGAGATACGCAGTATTTT
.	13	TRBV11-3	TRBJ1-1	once	CASRPTGVSEAFF	TGTGCCAGCCGGCCAACGGGAGTTTCTGAAGCTTTCTTT
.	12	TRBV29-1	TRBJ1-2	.	CSVVARVGGYTF	TGCAGCGTTGTCGCCAGGGTAGGGGGCTACACCTTC
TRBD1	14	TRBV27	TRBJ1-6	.	CASSLHRGTSPLHF	TGTGCCAGCAGTTTGCACAGGGGTACTTCACCCCTCCACTTT
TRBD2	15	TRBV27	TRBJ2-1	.	CASSLMLAGYNEQFF	TGTGCCAGCAGTTTAATGCTAGCGGGGTACAATGAGCAGTTCTTC
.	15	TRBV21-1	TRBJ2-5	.	CASRKPAGGQETQYF	TGTGCCAGCAGAAAACCGGCGGGGGGACAGGAGACCCAGTACTTC
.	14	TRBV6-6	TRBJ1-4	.	CASSYPGNREKLFF	TGTGCCAGCAGTTATCCAGGAAACCGAGAAAAACTGTTTTTT
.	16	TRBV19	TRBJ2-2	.	CASKVGGRLETGELFF	TGTGCCAGTAAGGTCGGGGGGCGGTTAGAAACCGGGGAGCTGTTTTTT
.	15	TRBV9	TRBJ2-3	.	CASSVVGGKGDTQYF	TGTGCCAGCAGCGTAGTGGGAGGAAAGGGGGATACGCAGTATTTT
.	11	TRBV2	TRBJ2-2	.	CASNLYWELFF	TGTGCCAGCAATTTGTACTGGGAGCTGTTTTTT
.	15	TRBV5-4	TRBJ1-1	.	CASSASGLSATEAFF	TGTGCCAGCAGCGCGTCAGGGTTGTCGGCAACTGAAGCTTTCTTT
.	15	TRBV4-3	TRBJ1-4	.	CASSPHLKNNEKLFF	TGCGCCAGCAGCCCCCACTTAAAAAATAATGAAAAACTGTTTTTT
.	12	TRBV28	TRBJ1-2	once	CASSLSDYGYTF	TGTGCCAGCAGTTTATCAGACTATGGCTACACCTTC
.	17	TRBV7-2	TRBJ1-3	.	CASSLGGGRTSGNTIYF	TGTGCCAGCAGCTTAGGCGGGGGACGGACCTCTGGAAACACCATATATTTT
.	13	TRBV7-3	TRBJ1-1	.	CASGGGGNTEAFF	TGTGCCAGCGGGGGAGGGGGTAACACTGAAGCTTTCTTT
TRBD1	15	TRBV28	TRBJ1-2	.	CASRLSDRAIYGYTF	TGTGCCAGCAGACTTTCTGACAGGGCGATCTATGGCTACACCTTC
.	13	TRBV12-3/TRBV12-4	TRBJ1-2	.	CASSPQSNYGYTF	TGTGCCAGCAGCCCTCAGTCTAACTATGGCTACACCTTC
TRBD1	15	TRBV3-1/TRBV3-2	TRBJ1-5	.	CASSLGQGRNQPQHF	TGTGCCAGCAGCCTTGGACAGGGGCGAAATCAGCCCCAGCATTTT
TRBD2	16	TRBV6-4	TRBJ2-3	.	CASSVRGSGGSDTQYF	TGTGCCAGCAGTGTCCGCGGTAGCGGGGGCTCAGATACGCAGTATTTT
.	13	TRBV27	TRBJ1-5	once	CASSQGRDQPQHF	TGTGCCAGCAGTCAGGGGCGCGATCAGCCCCAGCATTTT
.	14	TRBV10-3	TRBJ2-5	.	CAISESGLQETQYF	TGTGCCATCAGTGAATCAGGACTTCAAGAGACCCAGTACTTC
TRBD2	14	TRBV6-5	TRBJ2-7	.	CASPSTPGGYEQYF	TGTGCCAGCCCCTCGACCCCGGGGGGGTACGAGCAGTACTTC
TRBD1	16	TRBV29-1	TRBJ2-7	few	CSVEGLTGAPPYEQYF	TGCAGCGTTGAAGGTCTAACAGGGGCCCCCCCCTACGAGCAGTACTTC
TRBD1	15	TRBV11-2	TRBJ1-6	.	CASSPWTGSNSPLHF	TGTGCCAGCAGCCCATGGACAGGGAGTAATTCACCCCTCCACTTT